What follows is one T cell receptor beta chain and its context. Its antigen remains unidentified. Germline V gene lookup returns CDR1 SGHAT and CDR2 FQNNGV. The length of the CDR3 is 19 residues. V was clipped by 5 bases and J by 6 bases, with 30 bases between them. RNA extraction and reverse transcription yielded cDNA as sequencing template. This table comes from immunoSEQ multiplex PCR, and its TCRdb copy is limited to in-frame clones, with some not included. The data show roughly 140,000 clones, around 49% seen once. This sample was included in a study of CD8+ T cells in alopecia areata. The wider study: A 6-month period off drug followed tofacitinib, which lasted 6 to 18 months.

Researchers took lesional scalp punch biopsies and peripheral blood from people who were alopecia areata patients. Overall study results and limits: Scalp sequencing captures resident alphabeta T cells of normal skin too. Patients displayed less clarity in TCR sharing than mice, a finding possibly related to HLA.

The J gene is TRBJ2-3, the V gene TRBV11-2, with D perhaps given as TRBD1 or TRBD2 (5 bases each). The source of this sequence is a human donor with alopecia areata. The sample here was CD4+ T cells sorted from blood, taken at week 0. This chain's CDR3 is CASSKRGRAFALAGDTQYF. The CDR3 coding sequence is TGTGCCAGCAGCAAGAGGGGAAGAGCTTTCGCGTTGGCCGGCGATACGCAGTATTTT.